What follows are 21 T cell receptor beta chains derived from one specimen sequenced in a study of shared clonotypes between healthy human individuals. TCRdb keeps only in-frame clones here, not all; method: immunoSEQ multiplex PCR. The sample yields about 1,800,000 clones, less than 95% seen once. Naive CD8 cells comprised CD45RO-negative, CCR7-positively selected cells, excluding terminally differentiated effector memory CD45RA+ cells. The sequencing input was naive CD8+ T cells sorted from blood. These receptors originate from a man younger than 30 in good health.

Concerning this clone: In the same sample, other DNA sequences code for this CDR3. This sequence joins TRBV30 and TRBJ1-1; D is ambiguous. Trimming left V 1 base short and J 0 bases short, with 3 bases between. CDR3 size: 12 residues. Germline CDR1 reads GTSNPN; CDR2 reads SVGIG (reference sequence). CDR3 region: CAWSELNTEAFF. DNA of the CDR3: TGTGCCTGGAGTGAATTGAACACTGAAGCTTTCTTT. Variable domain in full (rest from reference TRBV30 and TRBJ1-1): SQTIHQWPATLVQPVGSPLSLECTVEGTSNPNLYWYRQAAGRGLQLLFYSVGIGQISSEVPQNLSASRPQDRQFILSSKKLLLSDSGFYLCAWSELNTEAFFGQGTRLTVV.

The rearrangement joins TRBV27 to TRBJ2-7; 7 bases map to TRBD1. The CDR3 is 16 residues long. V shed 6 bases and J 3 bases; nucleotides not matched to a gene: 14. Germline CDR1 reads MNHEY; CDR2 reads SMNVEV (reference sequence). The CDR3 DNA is TGTGCCAGCAGCCCAACCTCCGTCACAGGGGACTACGAGCAGTACTTC. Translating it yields CASSPTSVTGDYEQYF.

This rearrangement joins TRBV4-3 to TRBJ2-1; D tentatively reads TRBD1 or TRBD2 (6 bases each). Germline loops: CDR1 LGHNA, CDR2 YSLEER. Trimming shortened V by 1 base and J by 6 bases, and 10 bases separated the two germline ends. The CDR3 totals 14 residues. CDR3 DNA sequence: TGCGCCAGCAGCCAAGTCGGGGGCCCCAATGAGCAGTTCTTC. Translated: CASSQVGGPNEQFF.

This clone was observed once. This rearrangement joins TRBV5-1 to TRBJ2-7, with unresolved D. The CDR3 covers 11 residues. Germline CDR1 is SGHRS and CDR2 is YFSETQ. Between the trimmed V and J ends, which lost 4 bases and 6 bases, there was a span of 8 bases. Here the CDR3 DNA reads TGCGCCAGCAGCGGGTCTGTCGAGCAGTACTTC. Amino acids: CASSGSVEQYF.

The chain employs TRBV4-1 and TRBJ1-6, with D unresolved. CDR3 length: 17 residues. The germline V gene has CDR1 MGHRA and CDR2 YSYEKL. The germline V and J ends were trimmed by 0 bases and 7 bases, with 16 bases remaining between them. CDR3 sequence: CASSQERRTWSNSPLHF. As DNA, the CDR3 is TGCGCCAGCAGCCAAGAACGGCGAACCTGGAGCAATTCACCCCTCCACTTT.

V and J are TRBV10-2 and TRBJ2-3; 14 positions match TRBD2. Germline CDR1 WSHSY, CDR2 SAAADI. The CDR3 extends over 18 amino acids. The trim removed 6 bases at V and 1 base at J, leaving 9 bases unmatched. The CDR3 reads CASSRGTSGGEGTDTQYF. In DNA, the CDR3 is TGCGCCAGCAGCCGTGGGACTAGCGGGGGAGAAGGCACAGATACGCAGTATTTT.

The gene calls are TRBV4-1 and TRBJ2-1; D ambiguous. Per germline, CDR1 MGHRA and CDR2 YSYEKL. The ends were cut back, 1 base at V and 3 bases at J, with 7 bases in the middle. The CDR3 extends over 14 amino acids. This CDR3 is CASSQVQDYNEQFF. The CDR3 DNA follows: TGCGCCAGCAGCCAAGTCCAGGACTACAATGAGCAGTTCTTC.

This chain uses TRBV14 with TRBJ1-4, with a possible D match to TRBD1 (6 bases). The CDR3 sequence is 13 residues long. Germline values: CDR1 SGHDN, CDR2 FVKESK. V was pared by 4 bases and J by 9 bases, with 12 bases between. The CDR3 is CASSLTQGKKLFF. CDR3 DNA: TGTGCCAGCAGCCTTACCCAGGGGAAAAAACTGTTTTTT.

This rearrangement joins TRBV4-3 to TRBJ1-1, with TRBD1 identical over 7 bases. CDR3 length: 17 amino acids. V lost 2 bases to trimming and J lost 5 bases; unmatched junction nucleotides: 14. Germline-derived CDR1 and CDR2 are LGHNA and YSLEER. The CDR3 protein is CASSQNTGAGRLTEAFF. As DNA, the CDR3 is TGCGCCAGCAGCCAAAACACAGGGGCGGGTAGACTAACTGAAGCTTTCTTT.

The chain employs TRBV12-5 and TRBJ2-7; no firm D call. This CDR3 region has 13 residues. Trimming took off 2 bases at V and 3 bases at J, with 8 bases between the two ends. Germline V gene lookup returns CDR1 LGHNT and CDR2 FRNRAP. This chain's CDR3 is CASGLRPDYEQYF. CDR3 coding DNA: TGTGCTAGTGGTTTGAGGCCGGACTACGAGCAGTACTTC.

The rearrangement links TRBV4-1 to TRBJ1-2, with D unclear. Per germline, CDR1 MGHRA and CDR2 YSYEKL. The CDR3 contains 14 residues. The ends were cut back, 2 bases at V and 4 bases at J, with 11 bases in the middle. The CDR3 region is CASSQPFGIYGYTF. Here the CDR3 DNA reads TGCGCCAGCAGCCAACCCTTCGGGATCTATGGCTACACCTTC.

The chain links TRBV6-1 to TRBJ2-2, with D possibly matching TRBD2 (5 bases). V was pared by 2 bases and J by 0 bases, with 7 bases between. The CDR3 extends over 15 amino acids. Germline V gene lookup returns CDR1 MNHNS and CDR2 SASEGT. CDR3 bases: TGTGCCAGCAGTGAATGGAGGACGAACACCGGGGAGCTGTTTTTT. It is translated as CASSEWRTNTGELFF.

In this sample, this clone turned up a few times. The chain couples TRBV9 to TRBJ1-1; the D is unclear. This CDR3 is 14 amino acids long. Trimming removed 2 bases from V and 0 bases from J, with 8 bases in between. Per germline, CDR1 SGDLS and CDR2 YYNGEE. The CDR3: CASSVGLLNTEAFF. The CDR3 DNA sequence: TGTGCCAGCAGCGTCGGACTCCTGAACACTGAAGCTTTCTTT. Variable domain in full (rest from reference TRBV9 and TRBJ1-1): DSGVTQTPKHLITATGQRVTLRCSPRSGDLSVYWYQQSLDQGLQFLIQYYNGEERAKGNILERFSAQQFPDLHSELNLSSLELGDSALYFCASSVGLLNTEAFFGQGTRLTVV.

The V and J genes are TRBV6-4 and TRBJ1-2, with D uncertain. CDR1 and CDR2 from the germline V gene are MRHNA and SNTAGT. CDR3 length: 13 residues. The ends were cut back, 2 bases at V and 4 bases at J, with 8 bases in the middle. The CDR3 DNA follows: TGTGCCAGCAGTGACGGTGAGGTCTATGGCTACACCTTC. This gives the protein CASSDGEVYGYTF.

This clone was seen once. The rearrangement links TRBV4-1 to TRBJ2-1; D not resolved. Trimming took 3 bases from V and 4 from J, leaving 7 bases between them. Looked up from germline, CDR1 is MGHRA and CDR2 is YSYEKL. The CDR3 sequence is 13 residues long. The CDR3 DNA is TGCGCCAGCAGCCACCAGCTTTACAATGAGCAGTTCTTC. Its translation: CASSHQLYNEQFF.

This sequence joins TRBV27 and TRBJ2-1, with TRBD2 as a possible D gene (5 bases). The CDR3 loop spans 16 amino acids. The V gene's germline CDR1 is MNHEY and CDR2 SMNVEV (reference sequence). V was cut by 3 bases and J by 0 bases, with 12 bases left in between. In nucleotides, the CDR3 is TGTGCCAGCAGTTTGGTAGCGCCAGGCTCCTACAATGAGCAGTTCTTC. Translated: CASSLVAPGSYNEQFF.

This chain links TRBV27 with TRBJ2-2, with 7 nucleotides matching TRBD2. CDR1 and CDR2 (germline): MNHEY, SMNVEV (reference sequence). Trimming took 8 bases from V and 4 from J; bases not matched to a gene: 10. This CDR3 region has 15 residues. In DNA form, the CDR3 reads TGTGCCAGCCTCGGGGCGGGAGAGGTCACCGGGGAGCTGTTTTTT. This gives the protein CASLGAGEVTGELFF.

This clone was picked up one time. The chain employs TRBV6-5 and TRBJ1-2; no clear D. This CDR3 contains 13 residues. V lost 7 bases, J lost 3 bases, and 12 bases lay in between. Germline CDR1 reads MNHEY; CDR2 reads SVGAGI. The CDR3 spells CASTAGWDYGYTF. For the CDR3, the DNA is TGTGCCAGCACCGCAGGTTGGGACTATGGCTACACCTTC.

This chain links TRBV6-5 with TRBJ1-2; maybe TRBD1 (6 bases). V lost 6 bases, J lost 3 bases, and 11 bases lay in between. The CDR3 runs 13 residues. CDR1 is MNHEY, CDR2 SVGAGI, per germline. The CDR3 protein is CASSPDSYYGYTF. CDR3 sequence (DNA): TGTGCCAGCAGCCCGGACAGTTACTATGGCTACACCTTC.

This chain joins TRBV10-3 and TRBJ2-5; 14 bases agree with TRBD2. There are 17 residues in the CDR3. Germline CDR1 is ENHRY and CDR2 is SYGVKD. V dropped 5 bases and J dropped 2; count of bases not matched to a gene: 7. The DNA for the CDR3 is TGTGCCATCAGTAGCAAGGGACTAGCGGGGGAGCAAGAGACCCAGTACTTC. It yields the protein CAISSKGLAGEQETQYF.

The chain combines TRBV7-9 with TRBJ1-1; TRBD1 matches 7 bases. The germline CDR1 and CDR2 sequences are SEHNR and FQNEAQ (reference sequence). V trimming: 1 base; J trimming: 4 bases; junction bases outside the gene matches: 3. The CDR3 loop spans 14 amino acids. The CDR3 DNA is TGTGCCAGCAGCTTAGGGAGACAGGGCACTGAAGCTTTCTTT. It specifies CASSLGRQGTEAFF.